This entry is about one T cell receptor (beta chain). Participants were aged about 18 to 95 years, lived in 20 to 25 US areas, and enrolled virtually. Self-reported history from a screening survey and questionnaire set each donor's cohort. This record comes from a study of blood T cell repertoires in COVID-19. For the study at large: T cells, B-cell-depleted T cells, or PBMCs supplied cDNA or gDNA.

Original processing methods: Amplified reference gene primers provided the basis for estimating nucleated cell counts. Some clones are missing from TCRdb's copy, which holds only in-frame ones; the method was immunoSEQ multiplex PCR. Clone size and the V and J calls come from that table; the DNA yielded D and trimming. The table lists approximately 220,000 clones, approximately 90% of them singletons. From germline, CDR1 is SQVTM and CDR2 ANQGSEA. The length of the CDR3 is 12 residues. With 2 bases removed from V and 4 bases from J, the gap between germline ends came to 8 bases. Sequenced: PBMCs or T cells enriched from blood (not recorded which). The receptor was derived from a woman aged 40 to 50 with acute COVID-19. The chain has TRBV29-1 and TRBJ2-5; D is perhaps TRBD2 (5 bases). The DNA for the CDR3 is TGCAGCGTTGAAAGGCTAGCAGAGACCCAGTACTTC. Translating gives CSVERLAETQYF.